Presented here are 25 T cell receptor beta chains from one specimen sequenced in a study of post-analysis software for immune sequencing data. Their antigens remain unidentified. Findings and limits, study-wide: There were roughly 5 TRBV segments more frequent in patients than controls, and TRBV5-6, TRBV5-1 and TRBV20-1 were among them.

Unique molecular identifiers were built into the TCR beta cDNA libraries. TCRdb recomputed calls from the PCR reads with MiXCR, one row per CDR3 protein. The table lists 350,000 to 500,000 distinct CDR3 sequences, approximately 38% of them singletons, with 6% to 9% in the top ten. The sequenced material came from blood. These receptors were obtained from a girl aged 2 to 9 with multiple sclerosis.

The rearrangement joins TRBV7-9 to TRBJ1-4, with no clear D. This CDR3 comprises 14 residues. V gave up 1 base and J gave up 4 bases, with 7 bases separating them. Per the germline V gene, CDR1 is SEHNR and CDR2 is FQNEAQ (reference sequence). The CDR3 nucleotides are TGTGCCAGCAGCTTAGGCGCAGTTAATGAAAAACTGTTTTTT. It encodes CASSLGAVNEKLFF.

This clonotype was recorded a few times. The chain joins TRBV13 to TRBJ1-1; the D is unclear. The germline V gene encodes CDR1 PRHDT and CDR2 FYEKMQ (reference sequence). The CDR3 spans 13 residues. V was trimmed by 6 bases and J by 3 bases, leaving 11 bases between them. The CDR3 region is CASSFAWDTEAFF. The CDR3 DNA follows: TGTGCCAGCAGTTTTGCCTGGGACACTGAAGCTTTCTTT. The entire variable domain, with the rest obtained from reference TRBV13 and TRBJ1-1, is as follows: AAGVIQSPRHLIKEKRETATLKCYPIPRHDTVYWYQQGPGQDPQFLISFYEKMQSDKGSIPDRFSAQQFSDYHSELNMSSLELGDSALYFCASSFAWDTEAFFGQGTRLTVV.

In this sample, this clonotype turned up a few times. CDR3 amino acids: CASSANSETQYF. The CDR3 region has the DNA TGCGCCAGCAGTGCTAACTCAGAGACCCAGTACTTC. V gene TRBV5-1 combines with J gene TRBJ2-5, with no clear D. The CDR3 extends over 12 amino acids. Trimming stripped 5 bases from V and 4 bases from J, with 9 bases between. The V gene's germline CDR1 is SGHRS and CDR2 YFSETQ.

The chain combines TRBV20-1 with TRBJ2-2; D is unclear. The CDR3 sequence is 13 residues long. The V and J ends lost 6 bases and 1 base respectively, with 9 bases between them. Per germline, CDR1 DFQATT and CDR2 SNEGSKA (reference sequence). DNA of the CDR3: TGCAGTGCCGAAGAAGGGAACACCGGGGAGCTGTTTTTT. It specifies CSAEEGNTGELFF.

The V and J genes are TRBV20-1 and TRBJ2-1; D not resolved. CDR1 DFQATT and CDR2 SNEGSKA come from the germline V gene (reference sequence). This CDR3 is built from 15 residues. The ends were cut back, 5 bases at V and 8 bases at J, with 22 bases in the middle. Here the CDR3 DNA reads TGCAGTGCTTTCCCTTACGGCTGGGGTAGGGATGAGCAGTTCTTC. It yields the protein CSAFPYGWGRDEQFF.

A few counts support this clonotype. The J gene is TRBJ2-7, the V gene TRBV4-3; perhaps TRBD2 as D (5 bases). The germline V and J ends were trimmed by 2 bases and 7 bases, with 18 bases remaining between them. The CDR3 runs 15 residues. CDR1 is LGHNA, CDR2 YSLEER, per germline. The DNA for the CDR3 is TGCGCCAGCAGCCAACAGATGACTATGTCTTGGGAGCAGTACTTC. Its translation: CASSQQMTMSWEQYF.

The gene calls are TRBV20-1 and TRBJ1-1, with D unclear. The CDR3 length is 12 residues. V dropped 0 bases and J dropped 6 bases, with 8 bases sitting between them. Germline values: CDR1 DFQATT, CDR2 SNEGSKA (reference sequence). CDR3 nucleotides: TGCAGTGCTAGAGATCCGGCAGCTGAAGCTTTCTTT. Its translation: CSARDPAAEAFF.

The rearrangement uses TRBV19 and TRBJ1-2; TRBD1 agrees at 7 bases. CDR3 length equals 12 residues. The J segment lost 11 bases and the V segment lost 4 bases, leaving 7 bases of the junction unmatched. The germline V gene has CDR1 LNHDA and CDR2 SQIVND (reference sequence). The CDR3 DNA follows: TGTGCCAGTAGTACTTCGGGACAGAGATACACCTTC. This gives the protein CASSTSGQRYTF.

The chain joins TRBV28 to TRBJ2-3, with 10 bases aligning to TRBD1. The CDR3 totals 14 residues. Looked up from germline, CDR1 is MDHEN and CDR2 is SYDVKM. Trimming removed 9 bases from V and 3 bases from J; junction bases left unmatched: 6. The CDR3 DNA is TGTGCCAGTACCCCGGGACAGGGGACAGATACGCAGTATTTT. Encoded protein: CASTPGQGTDTQYF.

Worth noting for this clonotype: The junction and the germline gene differ at one end; a read error may be behind it. The chain combines TRBV4-1 with TRBJ1-2, with TRBD1 identical over 7 bases. CDR3 length: 13 amino acids. In germline, CDR1 is MGHRA, CDR2 YSYEKL. CDR3 loop: CASSSDRAYDYTF. In DNA form, the CDR3 reads TGCGCCAGCAGCTCTGACAGGGCCTATGACTACACCTTC.

This clonotype was observed a few times. This chain connects TRBV5-6 to TRBJ2-7; 8 nucleotides agree with TRBD1. V shed 1 base, J shed 0 bases, and the junction held 6 bases outside the gene matches. This CDR3 spans 16 amino acids. Germline CDR1 reads SGHDT; CDR2 reads YYEEEE. The CDR3 coding sequence is TGTGCCAGCAGCTTGCGGAGGGACAGGAGCTCCTACGAGCAGTACTTC. Translated: CASSLRRDRSSYEQYF.

This rearrangement joins TRBV10-3 to TRBJ2-1; 12 bases agree with TRBD2. CDR3 size: 15 residues. Germline V CDR1 and CDR2: ENHRY, SYGVKD. Trimming took 2 bases from V and 8 from J; bases not matched to a gene: 4. The CDR3 loop is CAISEKLAGGDEQFF. The CDR3 DNA reads as TGTGCCATCAGTGAGAAACTAGCGGGAGGAGATGAGCAGTTCTTC.

The genes are TRBV12-3 or TRBV12-4 and TRBJ2-3; TRBD1 agrees at 7 bases. The trim removed 4 bases at V and 4 bases at J, leaving 8 bases unmatched. This CDR3 is built from 15 residues. CDR3 DNA: TGTGCCAGCAGTTCAGCACAGGGGTTGGCAGATACGCAGTATTTT. It codes for CASSSAQGLADTQYF.

A word on this clonotype: A much larger clone is a single base away; this may be a read error. This rearrangement joins TRBV6-5 to TRBJ1-2; no firm D call. The length of the CDR3 is 15 residues. Germline V gene sequence: CDR1 MNHEY, CDR2 SVGAGI. CDR3 loop: CASSYSREGYYGCTF. The CDR3 nucleotides are TGTGCCAGCAGTTACTCGAGGGAAGGATACTATGGCTGCACCTTC.

This clonotype occurred once. This sequence joins TRBV15 and TRBJ1-1; weak D call: TRBD1 (5 bases). V shed 5 bases and J shed 5 bases, with 18 bases lying between them. The CDR3 has 15 residues. The germline gives CDR1 LNHNV, CDR2 YYDKDF (reference sequence). The CDR3 protein is CATSGPNRRGTEAFF. In DNA, the CDR3 is TGTGCCACCAGCGGGCCAAACAGGCGAGGGACTGAAGCTTTCTTT. Based on the CDR3 plus reference TRBV15 and TRBJ1-1, the full variable domain is DAMVIQNPRYQVTQFGKPVTLSCSQTLNHNVMYWYQQKSSQAPKLLFHYYDKDFNNEADTPDNFQSRRPNTSFCFLDIRSPGLGDTAMYLCATSGPNRRGTEAFFGQGTRLTVV.

This clonotype was seen ten or more times. CDR3 bases: TGCAGTGCTATCCAGGGCCCATACAATGAGCAGTTCTTC. Residues: CSAIQGPYNEQFF. The chain employs TRBV20-1 and TRBJ2-1, with D maybe TRBD1 (5 bases). Trimming removed 4 bases at V and 4 bases at J, with 11 bases between. This CDR3 spans 13 amino acids. CDR1 is DFQATT, CDR2 SNEGSKA, per germline (reference sequence).

V and J are TRBV10-3 and TRBJ2-4; TRBD1 agrees at 8 bases. TRBJ2-7 explains the end of the DNA better; the J call may be wrong. There are 13 residues in the CDR3. Germline CDR1 reads ENHRY; CDR2 reads SYGVKD. The CDR3 bases are TGTGCCAGCGGACAGGGCCCACCCTACGAGCAGTACTTC. Residues: CASGQGPPYEQYF.

About this clonotype itself: The junction and the germline gene differ at one end; a read error may be behind it. The chain is built from TRBV6-1 and TRBJ2-1; D gene ambiguous. In germline, CDR1 is MNHNS, CDR2 SASEGT. The CDR3 contains 13 residues. CDR3 protein: CASSEYIVNEQVF. Written as DNA, the CDR3 is TGTGCCAGCAGTGAATATATCGTCAATGAGCAGGTCTTC.

The CDR3 region is CASSVRTLGSYEQYF. CDR3 sequence (DNA): TGTGCCAGCAGTGTCCGGACATTGGGGTCCTACGAGCAGTACTTC. J is TRBJ2-7 and V is TRBV6-1, with a weak D call TRBD1 (5 bases). V lost 4 bases, J lost 1 base, and 14 bases lay in between. This CDR3 is 15 amino acids long. Germline V CDR1 and CDR2: MNHNS, SASEGT.

The chain links TRBV7-2 to TRBJ1-1, with TRBD1 identical over 7 bases. The CDR3 spans 15 residues. Germline CDR1 is SGHTA and CDR2 is FQGNSA. V lost 4 bases to trimming and J lost 6 bases; unmatched junction nucleotides: 11. CDR3: CASSSPRTGAPEAFF. The CDR3 DNA is TGTGCCAGCAGCTCTCCTAGAACAGGGGCCCCTGAAGCTTTCTTT.

The CDR3 coding sequence is TGTGCCAGCAGTCCGGACAGGGGTAGAGGGGCTGAAGCTTTCTTT. Translating gives CASSPDRGRGAEAFF. J is TRBJ1-1 and V is TRBV28; 9 nucleotides line up with TRBD1. J lost 6 bases, V lost 5 bases, and 10 bases had no gene match. Germline V CDR1 and CDR2: MDHEN, SYDVKM. The CDR3 covers 15 residues.

To note about this clonotype: A much larger clone sits a single nucleotide away, making a read error possible. The genes are TRBV7-9 and TRBJ2-6; 9 bases are a match to TRBD2. The CDR3 loop spans 18 amino acids. Germline CDR1 and CDR2: SEHNR and FQNEAQ (reference sequence). CDR3 sequence reads: CASSPASGVSSGANVRTF. In DNA, the CDR3 is TGTGCCAGCAGCCCGGCTAGCGGGGTTAGCTCTGGGGCCAACGTCCGGACTTTC. Filled out from reference TRBV7-9 and TRBJ2-6, the complete variable domain reads DTGVSQNPRHKITKRGQNVTFRCDPISEHNRLYWYRQTLGQGPEFLTYFQNEAQLEKSRLLSDRFSAERPKGSFSTLEIQRTEQGDSAMYLCASSPASGVSSGANVRTFGAGSRLTVL.

The V call is TRBV7-9, the J call TRBJ2-5, with 7 bases fitting TRBD2. The DNA end favors TRBJ2-7, so the J call may be wrong. CDR1 SEHNR and CDR2 FQNEAQ come from the germline V gene (reference sequence). This CDR3 has 15 amino acids. CDR3 residues: CASSLATRGGSEQYF. In DNA, the CDR3 is TGTGCCAGCAGCTTAGCGACTCGGGGAGGGAGCGAGCAGTACTTC.

V usage is TRBV15 and J usage is TRBJ2-4; 7 bases agree with TRBD1. Gene TRBJ2-5 matches the end of the DNA better, so the J call may be wrong. The CDR3 is 14 residues long. Germline V gene data show CDR1 as LNHNV and CDR2 as YYDKDF (reference sequence). DNA for the CDR3: TGTGCCACCAGCAGAGAGTCGGACAGGGAGACCCAGTACTTC. It yields the protein CATSRESDRETQYF.

This clonotype has just a few counts. The V gene is TRBV12-3 or TRBV12-4, the J gene TRBJ1-1, with no clear D. CDR3 size: 12 residues. V dropped 5 bases and J dropped 0 bases, with 4 bases sitting between them. The CDR3 nucleotides read TGTGCCAGCAGTGGGGTGAACACTGAAGCTTTCTTT. This gives the protein CASSGVNTEAFF.